The T cell receptor (beta chain) described here comes from a study of OX40 agonist ivuxolimab in advanced cancers. In the study overall: Patients received intravenous ivuxolimab every 2 weeks at 0.01 to 10 mg/kg. Findings and caveats of the study: Normalized expansion of T-cell clones was also low for some nonresponders.

Trimming shortened V by 3 bases and J by 5 bases, and 17 bases separated the two germline ends. Germline assignment: CDR1 KGHSH and CDR2 LQKENI. The CDR3 is made up of 15 amino acids. Points on this clone: The antigen is not known.

Sequencing used immunoSEQ multiplex PCR; TCRdb keeps in-frame clones, though not all of them. The table has 60,000 to 85,000 clones, approximately 82% seen once. This TCR was sampled from an adult with an advanced solid tumor such as melanoma, head and neck, liver or kidney cancer. This material consisted of CD4+ or CD8+ T cells sorted from blood, taken in a trial of the OX40 agonist ivuxolimab. The chain uses TRBV18 and TRBJ2-7; a weak D match, TRBD1 (8 bases). The CDR3 is CASSPSQGGVNEQYF. CDR3 bases: TGTGCCAGCTCACCCTCACAGGGGGGGGTCAACGAGCAGTACTTC.